Only a few counts were recorded for the clone carrying this T cell receptor beta chain. Antigen: not known. Findings of the study overall: Tumor memory CD4+ T cell TCR gene usage clustered with blood and lymph node memory CD4+ cells and lymph node naive CD4+ cells.

Germline CDR1 DFQATT, CDR2 SNEGSKA (reference sequence). The CDR3 runs 15 residues. V trimming: 4 bases; J trimming: 1 base; junction bases outside the gene matches: 3. Full-length variable regions came from constant-region reverse primers plus semi-nested Nested Universal Primer A PCR. MiXCR was run by TCRdb on the 5' RACE reads, yielding one entry per CDR3 protein. In the table there are about 50,000 distinct CDR3 sequences, around 26% of which are singletons. Purified naive CD4+ T cells were depleted of CD25+ Tregs. The clonotype was recovered from a female donor with breast cancer. What was sequenced was naive CD4+ T cells sorted from blood. Regarding subset: naive CD4+ T cells, CD4+CD45RA+CD25-. J is TRBJ2-3 and V is TRBV20-1; 12 bases are a match to TRBD2. The CDR3 bases are TGCAGTGCTAAGACTAGCGGGAGTGGCACAGATACGCAGTATTTT. It specifies CSAKTSGSGTDTQYF.